The 21 T cell receptor beta chains reported below all come from one sample, sequenced in a study of T cell responses to AZD1222 COVID-19 vaccine. The protocol was immunoSEQ multiplex PCR, while the TCRdb copy is restricted to in-frame clones and leaves out a portion. The sample carries around 100,000 clones, approximately 88% recorded once. This specimen was peripheral blood, taken 28 days after the second AZD1222 dose. These receptors all stem from an adult who received the AZD1222 COVID-19 vaccine.

The V gene is TRBV3-1 (or the pseudogene TRBV3-2), the J gene TRBJ1-1; D unresolved. This CDR3 contains 12 residues. Trimming left V 1 base short and J 8 bases short, with 8 bases between. The germline gives CDR1 LGHDT, CDR2 YNNKEL (reference sequence). CDR3 in amino acids: CASSQVGREAFF. The CDR3 coding sequence is TGTGCCAGCAGCCAAGTAGGCAGGGAAGCTTTCTTT.

This clone was seen only a few times. This chain uses TRBV6-2 or TRBV6-3 with TRBJ2-1, with D maybe TRBD2 (6 bases). Trimming stripped 5 bases from V and 15 bases from J, with 20 bases between. The V gene's germline CDR1 is MNHEY and CDR2 SVGEGT. The CDR3 totals 13 residues. The CDR3 coding sequence is TGTGCCAGCAGTGACCAAAGGCCTAGCGATCCGTTCTTC. Protein: CASSDQRPSDPFF.

The chain combines TRBV6-1 with TRBJ2-3, with D possibly being TRBD2 (6 bases). V was shortened by 3 bases and J by 9 bases, with 13 bases between the two germline ends. CDR1 and CDR2 from the germline V gene are MNHNS and SASEGT. The CDR3 spans 13 residues. For the CDR3, the DNA is TGTGCCAGCAGTGAGTTAGCGGAGGGGACGCAGTATTTT. This gives the protein CASSELAEGTQYF.

The chain couples TRBV24-1 to TRBJ2-2, with TRBD2 matching 9 bases. CDR3 size: 16 residues. J was trimmed by 3 bases and V by 7 bases; bases with no gene match: 8. Germline assignment: CDR1 KGHDR and CDR2 SFDVKD. The CDR3 sequence: CATSDTGGGDTGELFF. DNA for the CDR3: TGTGCCACCAGCGATACGGGCGGGGGGGACACCGGGGAGCTGTTTTTT.

The chain is built from TRBV12-3 or TRBV12-4 and TRBJ1-1; no clear D gene. This CDR3 is built from 13 residues. V was trimmed by 5 bases and J by 3 bases, leaving 10 bases between them. This CDR3 is CASSNQVDTEAFF. The DNA of the CDR3 is TGTGCCAGCAGTAATCAGGTTGACACTGAAGCTTTCTTT.

This clone was seen a single time. J is TRBJ1-2 and V is TRBV4-3, with 10 positions matching TRBD1. The CDR3 extends over 16 amino acids. CDR1 and CDR2 from the germline V gene are LGHNA and YSLEER. V shed 3 bases, J shed 8 bases, and the junction held 12 bases outside the gene matches. CDR3: CASSHLKLQTGGGYTF. CDR3 nucleotides: TGCGCCAGCAGCCACCTAAAGCTCCAGACAGGGGGCGGCTACACCTTC.

The table lists this clone with a few counts. This chain uses TRBV28 with TRBJ1-6; the match to TRBD1 covers 9 bases. There are 15 residues in the CDR3. Per the germline V gene, CDR1 is MDHEN and CDR2 is SYDVKM. Trimming removed 6 bases from V and 5 bases from J; junction bases left unmatched: 5. The CDR3, as DNA: TGTGCCAGCAGCGTCCGGGACAGGGATAATTCACCCCTCCACTTT. Translating gives CASSVRDRDNSPLHF.

This chain joins TRBV2 and TRBJ1-5, with 7 bases lining up with TRBD1. Germline CDR1 reads SNHLY; CDR2 reads FYNNEI. CDR3 size: 15 residues. Germline trimming cut 2 bases from V and 7 bases from J; bases unmatched to any gene: 8. DNA for the CDR3: TGTGCCAGCAGTGAAATTTGGGCCAGGGGGCAGCCCCAGCATTTT. Translation gives CASSEIWARGQPQHF.

The chain joins TRBV9 to TRBJ1-1; no clear D gene. Germline CDR1 SGDLS, CDR2 YYNGEE. With 3 bases removed from V and 4 bases from J, the gap between germline ends came to 7 bases. There are 12 residues in the CDR3. The CDR3 DNA reads TGTGCCAGCAGCGGTGAGAGCACTGAAGCTTTCTTT. This codes for CASSGESTEAFF.

The chain joins TRBV10-3 to TRBJ1-4, with a weak D call TRBD1 (5 bases). The CDR3 covers 14 residues. CDR1 and CDR2 from the germline V gene are ENHRY and SYGVKD. V lost 6 bases and J lost 5, with 13 bases in between. DNA of the CDR3: TGTGCCATCAGGTCGGACACCCCGAATGAAAAACTGTTTTTT. It encodes CAIRSDTPNEKLFF.

DNA of the CDR3: TGCGCCAGCAGCTTGTCCTCCGGGACAGGGAATAGAGGCTACACCTTC. Protein sequence: CASSLSSGTGNRGYTF. The chain employs TRBV5-1 and TRBJ1-2; the match to TRBD1 covers 9 bases. The CDR3 consists of 16 residues. Germline values: CDR1 SGHRS, CDR2 YFSETQ. Trimming removed 1 base from V and 8 bases from J; junction bases left unmatched: 12.

V gene TRBV21-1 combines with J gene TRBJ1-6; the D segment call TRBD1 is taken from the table without a DNA check. TRBV21-1 is deemed a pseudogene. CDR3 length: 13 amino acids. As DNA, the CDR3 is TGTGCCAGCAGCAAAGTTGGGGACACCCCCCTCCACTTT. Translated, it gives CASSKVGDTPLHF.

CDR3 nucleotides: TGTGCCAGCAGTAAGGGCGGCGGTTTCTACAATGAGCAGTTCTTC. Amino acids: CASSKGGGFYNEQFF. The V call is TRBV6-2 or TRBV6-3, the J call TRBJ2-1, with unresolved D. Trimming stripped 5 bases from V and 3 bases from J, with 14 bases between. Germline values: CDR1 MNHEY, CDR2 SVGEGT. The CDR3 loop spans 15 amino acids.

The rearrangement uses TRBV5-1 and TRBJ2-7; D is possibly TRBD1 (5 bases). The V end lost 2 bases, the J end lost 7 bases, and 16 bases lay between the germline ends. The CDR3 is 14 residues long. CDR1 SGHRS and CDR2 YFSETQ come from the germline V gene. The CDR3 DNA reads as TGCGCCAGCAGCTTCTCCGTGGGGCTGGGTGAGCAGTACTTC. It yields the protein CASSFSVGLGEQYF.

The J gene is TRBJ1-5, the V gene TRBV29-1; tentative D call: TRBD1 (6 bases). Germline-derived CDR1 and CDR2 are SQVTM and ANQGSEA. The V end lost 2 bases, the J end lost 11 bases, and 19 bases lay between the germline ends. This CDR3 spans 14 amino acids. DNA for the CDR3: TGCAGCGTTGAAACCCGGGGGGCACACGAAGCCCAGCATTTT. This sequence encodes CSVETRGAHEAQHF.

The gene calls are TRBV5-6 and TRBJ1-2; D is ambiguous. Looked up from germline, CDR1 is SGHDT and CDR2 is YYEEEE. The CDR3 runs 15 residues. V lost 2 bases to trimming and J lost 8 bases, with 19 bases between them. CDR3 loop: CASSFGRPPDRGYTF. The CDR3 DNA reads TGTGCCAGCAGCTTCGGACGGCCTCCCGACCGCGGCTACACCTTC.

J is TRBJ2-5 and V is TRBV7-3, with TRBD1 matching over 12 bases. This CDR3 has 15 amino acids. The ends lost 5 bases at V and 5 bases at J; junction bases unmatched: 6. Germline V gives CDR1 SGHTA, CDR2 FQGTGA. CDR3 in amino acids: CASSQGDRGRETQYF. CDR3 nucleotide sequence: TGTGCCAGCAGCCAGGGGGACAGGGGGCGGGAGACCCAGTACTTC.

The chain is built from TRBV6-5 and TRBJ2-3, with D unclear. In germline, CDR1 is MNHEY, CDR2 SVGAGI. The CDR3 consists of 13 residues. V lost 4 bases and J lost 0, with 5 bases in between. CDR3 DNA: TGTGCCAGCAGTTCTATAAGCACAGATACGCAGTATTTT. It encodes CASSSISTDTQYF.

The gene calls are TRBV29-1 and TRBJ2-1, with 8 bases fitting TRBD1. This CDR3 has 15 residues. Germline V gene sequence: CDR1 SQVTM, CDR2 ANQGSEA. J gave up 9 bases and V 4 bases, and 14 bases lay outside the gene matches. CDR3 protein: CSVVAAGQGALEQFF. The CDR3 nucleotides read TGCAGCGTTGTGGCGGCAGGGCAGGGGGCGCTTGAGCAGTTCTTC.

The V gene is TRBV4-1, the J gene TRBJ1-1, with no clear D. CDR3 length: 14 amino acids. The V gene's germline CDR1 is MGHRA and CDR2 YSYEKL. Trimming shortened V by 4 bases and J by 7 bases, and 16 bases separated the two germline ends. For the CDR3, the DNA is TGCGCCAGCAGCCTCGGGGTGGCAGGCGGTGAAGCTTTCTTT. This gives the protein CASSLGVAGGEAFF.

The chain couples TRBV7-3 to TRBJ1-5; D remains ambiguous. V lost 5 bases to trimming and J lost 0 bases, with 5 bases between them. Per germline, CDR1 SGHTA and CDR2 FQGTGA. The CDR3 contains 13 residues. As DNA, the CDR3 is TGTGCCAGCAGCCTTACTAGCAATCAGCCCCAGCATTTT. The encoded protein is CASSLTSNQPQHF.